This TCR beta chain stems from a study of T-cell memory formation after mild COVID-19. Study-level points and caveats: CD4/CD8 balance characterized clones contracting day 15 to 85, and CD4+ skew characterized later expanders.

V was pared by 6 bases and J by 0 bases, with 2 bases of the junction left unmatched. The CDR3 has 14 residues. Details on this clonotype: Its specificity is not known.

TCRdb re-called the 5' RACE reads through MiXCR, storing one row per CDR3 protein. Altogether around 390,000 distinct CDR3 sequences are present, roughly 15% being singletons, with the ten largest covering roughly 21%. The TCR comes from a man aged 18 to 29 who had mild COVID-19 (a few samples of this study predate the infection). Cell type and time point are not known. This chain uses TRBV12-3 or TRBV12-4 with TRBJ1-3; 7 bases are a match to TRBD1. The source material was PBMCs or a T cell subset sorted from them (not recorded which). The CDR3: CASRRDSSGNTIYF. The DNA for the CDR3 is TGTGCCAGCAGGCGGGACAGCTCTGGAAACACCATATATTTT.